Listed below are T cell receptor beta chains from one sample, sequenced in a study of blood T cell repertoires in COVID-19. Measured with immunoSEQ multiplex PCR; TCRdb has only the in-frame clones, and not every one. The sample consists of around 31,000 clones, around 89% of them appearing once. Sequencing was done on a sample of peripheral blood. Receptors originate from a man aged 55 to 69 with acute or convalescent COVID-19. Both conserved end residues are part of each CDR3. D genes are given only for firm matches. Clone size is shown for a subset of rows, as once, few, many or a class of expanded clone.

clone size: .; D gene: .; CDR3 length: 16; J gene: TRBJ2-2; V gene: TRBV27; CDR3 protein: CASSPQQAQGLGELFF; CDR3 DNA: TGTGCCAGCAGTCCTCAGCAAGCACAGGGTCTCGGGGAGCTGTTTTTT
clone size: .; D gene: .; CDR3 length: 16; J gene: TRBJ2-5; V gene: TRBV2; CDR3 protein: CASSPRGPAGQETQYF; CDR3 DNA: TGTGCCAGCAGTCCACGGGGTCCCGCGGGTCAAGAGACCCAGTACTTC
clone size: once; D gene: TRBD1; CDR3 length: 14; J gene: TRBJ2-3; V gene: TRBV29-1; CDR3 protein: CSVEGQGDVDTQYF; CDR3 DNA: TGCAGCGTTGAGGGACAGGGGGATGTAGATACGCAGTATTTT
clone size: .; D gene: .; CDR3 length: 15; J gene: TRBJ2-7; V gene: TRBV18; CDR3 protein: CASSPVRDPSYEQYF; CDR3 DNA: TGTGCCAGCTCACCGGTCCGGGATCCCTCCTACGAGCAGTACTTC
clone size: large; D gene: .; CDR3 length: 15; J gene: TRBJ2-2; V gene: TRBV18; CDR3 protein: CASSPTDDSTGELFF; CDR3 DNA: TGTGCCAGCTCACCAACGGACGACAGCACCGGGGAGCTGTTTTTT
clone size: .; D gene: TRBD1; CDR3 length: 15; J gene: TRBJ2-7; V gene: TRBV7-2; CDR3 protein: CASSDGQGRLYEQYF; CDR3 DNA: TGTGCCAGCAGCGATGGACAGGGACGACTCTACGAGCAGTACTTC
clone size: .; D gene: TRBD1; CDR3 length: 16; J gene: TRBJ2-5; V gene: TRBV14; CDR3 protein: CASSRGQGLPQETQYF; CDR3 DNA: TGTGCCAGCAGCCGTGGACAGGGCCTACCCCAAGAGACCCAGTACTTC
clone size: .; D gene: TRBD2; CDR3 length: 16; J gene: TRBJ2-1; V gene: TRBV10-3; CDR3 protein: CAISLGTSGSSDEQFF; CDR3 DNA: TGTGCCATCAGCCTGGGGACTAGCGGGAGCTCGGATGAGCAGTTCTTC
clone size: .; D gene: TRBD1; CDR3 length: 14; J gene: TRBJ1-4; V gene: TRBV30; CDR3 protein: CAWSRTGGNEKLFF; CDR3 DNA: TGTGCCTGGAGTCGGACAGGGGGTAATGAAAAACTGTTTTTT
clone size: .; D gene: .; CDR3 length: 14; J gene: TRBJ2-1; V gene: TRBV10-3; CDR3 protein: CAISGSGTYNEQFF; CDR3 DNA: TGTGCCATCTCTGGTAGCGGCACCTACAATGAGCAGTTCTTC
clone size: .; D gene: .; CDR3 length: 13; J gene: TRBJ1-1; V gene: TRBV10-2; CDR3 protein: CASNRSPNTEAFF; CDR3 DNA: TGCGCCAGCAACAGGTCCCCGAACACTGAAGCTTTCTTT
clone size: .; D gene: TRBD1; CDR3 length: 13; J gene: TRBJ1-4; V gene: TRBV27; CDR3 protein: CASSLQGEEKLFF; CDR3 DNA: TGTGCCAGCAGTTTACAGGGGGAGGAAAAACTGTTTTTT
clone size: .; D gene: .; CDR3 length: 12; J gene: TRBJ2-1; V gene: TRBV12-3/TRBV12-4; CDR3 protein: CASSLNSNEQFF; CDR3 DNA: TGTGCCAGCAGTTTAAACAGCAATGAGCAGTTCTTC